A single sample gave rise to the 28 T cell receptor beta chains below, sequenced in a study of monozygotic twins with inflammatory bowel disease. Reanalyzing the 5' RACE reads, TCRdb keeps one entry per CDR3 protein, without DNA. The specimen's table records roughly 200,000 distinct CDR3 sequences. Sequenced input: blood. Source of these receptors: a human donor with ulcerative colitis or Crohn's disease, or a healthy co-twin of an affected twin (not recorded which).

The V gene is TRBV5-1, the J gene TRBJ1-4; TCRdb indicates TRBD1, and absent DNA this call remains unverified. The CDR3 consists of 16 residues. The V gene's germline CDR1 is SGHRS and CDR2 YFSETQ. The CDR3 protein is CASSPRTGTGDEKLFF.

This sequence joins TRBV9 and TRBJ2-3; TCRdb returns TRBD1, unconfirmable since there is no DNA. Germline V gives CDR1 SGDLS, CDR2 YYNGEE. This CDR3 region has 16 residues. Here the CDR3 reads CASSVAPQGRTDTQYF.

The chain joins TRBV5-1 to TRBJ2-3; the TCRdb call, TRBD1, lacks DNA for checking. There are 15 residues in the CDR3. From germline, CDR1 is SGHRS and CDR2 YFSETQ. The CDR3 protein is CASSGGGQDTDTQYF.

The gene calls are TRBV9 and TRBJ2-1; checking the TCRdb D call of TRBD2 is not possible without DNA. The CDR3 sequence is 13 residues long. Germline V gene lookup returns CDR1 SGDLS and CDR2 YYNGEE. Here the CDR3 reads CASSPTSYNEQFF.

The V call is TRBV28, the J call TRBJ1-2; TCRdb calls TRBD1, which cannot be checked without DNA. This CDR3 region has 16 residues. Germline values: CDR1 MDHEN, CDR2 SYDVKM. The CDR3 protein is CASSSTWDREPYGYTF.

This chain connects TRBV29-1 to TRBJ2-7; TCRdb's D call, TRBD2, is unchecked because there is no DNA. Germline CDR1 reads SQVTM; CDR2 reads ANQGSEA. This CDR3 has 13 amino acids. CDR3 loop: CSVEGDGGYEQYF.

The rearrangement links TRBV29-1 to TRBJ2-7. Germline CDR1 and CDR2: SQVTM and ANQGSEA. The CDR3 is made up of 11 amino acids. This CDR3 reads CSDTDTYEQYF.

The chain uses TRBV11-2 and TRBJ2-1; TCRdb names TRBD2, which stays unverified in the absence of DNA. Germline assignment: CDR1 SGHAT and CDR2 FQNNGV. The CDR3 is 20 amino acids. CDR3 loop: CASSLSPLAGAISSYNEQFF.

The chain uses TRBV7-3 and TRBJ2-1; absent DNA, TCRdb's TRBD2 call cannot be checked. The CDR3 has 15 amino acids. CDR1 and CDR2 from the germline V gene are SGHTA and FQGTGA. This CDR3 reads CASSLGLAGENEQFF.

This CDR3 reads CASSPSPLLAGVTKNIQYF. The rearrangement links TRBV6-1 to TRBJ2-4; there is no DNA to check the TCRdb D call of TRBD2. The CDR3 has 19 amino acids. Germline loops: CDR1 MNHNS, CDR2 SASEGT.

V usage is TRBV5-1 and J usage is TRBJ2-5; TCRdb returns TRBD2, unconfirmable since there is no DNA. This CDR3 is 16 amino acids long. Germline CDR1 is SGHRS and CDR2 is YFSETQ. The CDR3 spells CASSLVWRGGRETQYF.

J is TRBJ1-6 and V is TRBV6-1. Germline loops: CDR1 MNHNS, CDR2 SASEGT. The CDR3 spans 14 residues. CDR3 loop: CASSTQEGNSPLHF.

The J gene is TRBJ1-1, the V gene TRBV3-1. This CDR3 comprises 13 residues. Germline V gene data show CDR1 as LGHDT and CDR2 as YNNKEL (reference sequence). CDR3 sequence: CASSSSAVTEAFF.

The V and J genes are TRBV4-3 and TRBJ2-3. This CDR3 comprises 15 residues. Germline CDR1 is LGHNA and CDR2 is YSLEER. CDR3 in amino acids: CASSQSYLSTDTQYF.

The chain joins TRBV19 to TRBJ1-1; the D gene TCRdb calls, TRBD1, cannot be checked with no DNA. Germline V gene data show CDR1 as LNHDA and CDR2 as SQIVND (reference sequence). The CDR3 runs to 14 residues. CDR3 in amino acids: CASSMEGENTEAFF.

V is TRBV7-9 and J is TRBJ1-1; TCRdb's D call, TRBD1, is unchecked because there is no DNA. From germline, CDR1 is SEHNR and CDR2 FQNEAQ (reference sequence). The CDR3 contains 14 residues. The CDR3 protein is CASRFGGVNTEAFF.

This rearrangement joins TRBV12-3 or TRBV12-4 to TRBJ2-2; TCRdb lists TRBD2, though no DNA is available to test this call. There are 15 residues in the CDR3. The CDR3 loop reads CASRTSQGGTGELFF.

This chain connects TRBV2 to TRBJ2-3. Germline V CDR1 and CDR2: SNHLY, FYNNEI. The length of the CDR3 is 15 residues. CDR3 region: CASSELRHPSDTQYF.

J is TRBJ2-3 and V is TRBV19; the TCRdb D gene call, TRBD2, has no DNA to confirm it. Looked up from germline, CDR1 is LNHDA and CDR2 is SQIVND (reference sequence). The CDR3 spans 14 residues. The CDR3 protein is CASRTSGRTDTQYF.

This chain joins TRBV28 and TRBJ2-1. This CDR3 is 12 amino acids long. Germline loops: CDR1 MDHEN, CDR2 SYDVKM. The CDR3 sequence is CASSLLYNEQFF.

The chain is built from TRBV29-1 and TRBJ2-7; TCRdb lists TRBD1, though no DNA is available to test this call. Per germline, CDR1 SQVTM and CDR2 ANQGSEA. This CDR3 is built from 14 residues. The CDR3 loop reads CSFVGGQMTYEQYF.

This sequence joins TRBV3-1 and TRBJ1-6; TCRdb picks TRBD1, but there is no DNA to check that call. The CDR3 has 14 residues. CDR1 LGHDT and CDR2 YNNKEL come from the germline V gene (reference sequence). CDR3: CASSVRDRGSPLHF.

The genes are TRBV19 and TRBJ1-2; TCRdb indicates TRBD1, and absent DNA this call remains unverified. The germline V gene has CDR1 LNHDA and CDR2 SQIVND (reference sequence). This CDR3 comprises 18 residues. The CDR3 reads CASNIPGQGTSQDYGYTF.

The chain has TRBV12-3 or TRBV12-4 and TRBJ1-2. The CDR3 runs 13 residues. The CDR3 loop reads CASSSSANYGYTF.

This CDR3 is CSARSDLNTEAFF. The chain combines TRBV20-1 with TRBJ1-1. The germline gives CDR1 DFQATT, CDR2 SNEGSKA (reference sequence). The CDR3 loop spans 13 amino acids.

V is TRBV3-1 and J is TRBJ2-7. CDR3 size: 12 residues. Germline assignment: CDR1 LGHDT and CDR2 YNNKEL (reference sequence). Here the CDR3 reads CASSQRSHEQYF.

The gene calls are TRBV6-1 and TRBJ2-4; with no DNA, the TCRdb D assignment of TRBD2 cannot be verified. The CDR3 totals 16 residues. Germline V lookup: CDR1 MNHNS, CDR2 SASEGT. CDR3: CASSWTSGHPKNMQYF.

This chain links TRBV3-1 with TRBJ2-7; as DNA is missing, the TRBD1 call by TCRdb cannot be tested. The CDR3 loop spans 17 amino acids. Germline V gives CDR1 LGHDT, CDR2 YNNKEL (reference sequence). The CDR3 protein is CASSPSPQLGSSYEQYF.